This entry is about one T cell receptor (beta chain). Its antigen is unknown. The sample is drawn from a study of T cells in narcolepsy. About the study: Donors had narcolepsy type 1 or type 2, or were healthy controls.

General study results and limits: Reportedly, autoreactive clonotypes were serially detected in patients' blood but not controls'. Autoreactive HCRT-specific and TRIB2-specific clonotypes were marked in same-patient CSF-versus-blood CD4+ comparisons.

The repertoire was sequenced with immunoSEQ multiplex PCR; TCRdb's copy has only in-frame clones and lacks some. Here the sample spans under 35,000 clones, roughly four fifths being singletons. The CDR3 covers 14 residues. The V and J ends lost 4 bases and 9 bases, in that order; junction bases with no gene match: 10. The V gene's germline CDR1 is SGDLS and CDR2 YYNGEE. The TCR was taken from a human donor in good health. The sequencing input was memory (CD45RA-) CD4+ T cells from blood. The chain links TRBV9 to TRBJ2-4; 7 bases align to TRBD1. The CDR3 reads CASSTTGTVGIQYF. The CDR3 coding sequence is TGTGCCAGCAGCACCACCGGGACAGTCGGCATTCAGTACTTC. The variable domain in full, with the rest retrieved from reference TRBV9 and TRBJ2-4, is DSGVTQTPKHLITATGQRVTLRCSPRSGDLSVYWYQQSLDQGLQFLIQYYNGEERAKGNILERFSAQQFPDLHSELNLSSLELGDSALYFCASSTTGTVGIQYFGAGTRLSVL.